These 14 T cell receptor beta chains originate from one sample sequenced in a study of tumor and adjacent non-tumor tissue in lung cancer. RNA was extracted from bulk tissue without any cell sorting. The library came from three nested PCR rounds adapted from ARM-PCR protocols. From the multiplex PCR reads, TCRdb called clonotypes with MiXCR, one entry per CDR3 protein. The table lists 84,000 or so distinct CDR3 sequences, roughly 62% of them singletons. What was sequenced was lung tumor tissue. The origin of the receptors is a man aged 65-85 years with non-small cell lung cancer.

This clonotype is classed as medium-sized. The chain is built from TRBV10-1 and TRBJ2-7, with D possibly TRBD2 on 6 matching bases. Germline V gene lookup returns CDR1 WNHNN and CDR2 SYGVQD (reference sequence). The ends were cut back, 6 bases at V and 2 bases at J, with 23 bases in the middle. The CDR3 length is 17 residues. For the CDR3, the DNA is TGCGCCAGCAGCCCTAACCCGACTAGTCCAGTTACCTACGAGCAGTACTTC. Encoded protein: CASSPNPTSPVTYEQYF.

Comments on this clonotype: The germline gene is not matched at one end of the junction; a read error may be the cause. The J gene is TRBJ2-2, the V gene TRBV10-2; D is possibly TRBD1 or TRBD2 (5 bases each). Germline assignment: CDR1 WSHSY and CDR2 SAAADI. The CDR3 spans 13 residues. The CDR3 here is CASSGLHTREPFF. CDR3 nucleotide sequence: TGCGCCAGCAGTGGTCTGCACACCAGGGAGCCGTTTTTT.

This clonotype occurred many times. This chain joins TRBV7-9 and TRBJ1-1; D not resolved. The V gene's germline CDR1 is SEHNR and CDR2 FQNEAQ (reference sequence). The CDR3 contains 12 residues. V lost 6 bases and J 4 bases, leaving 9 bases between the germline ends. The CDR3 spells CASSQDLTEAFF. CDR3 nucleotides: TGTGCCAGCAGTCAGGACCTCACTGAAGCTTTCTTT.

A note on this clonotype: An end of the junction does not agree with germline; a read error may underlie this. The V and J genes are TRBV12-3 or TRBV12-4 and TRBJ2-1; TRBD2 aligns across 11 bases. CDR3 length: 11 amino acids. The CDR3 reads CTNSEGTSGLF. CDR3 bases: TGTACCAACAGTGAAGGGACTAGCGGACTCTTC.

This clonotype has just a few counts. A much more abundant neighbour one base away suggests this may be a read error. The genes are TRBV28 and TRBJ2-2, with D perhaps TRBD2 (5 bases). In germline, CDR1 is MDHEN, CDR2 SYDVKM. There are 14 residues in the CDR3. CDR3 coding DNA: TGTGCCAGCAGTTTATACGGGTCCACCGGGGATCTGTTTTTT. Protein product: CASSLYGSTGDLFF.

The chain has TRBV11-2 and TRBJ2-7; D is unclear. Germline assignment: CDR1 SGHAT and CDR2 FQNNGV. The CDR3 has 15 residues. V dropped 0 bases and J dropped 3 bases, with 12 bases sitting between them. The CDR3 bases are TGTGCCAGCAGCTTAGATATTATAAGGGACTACGAGCAGTACTTC. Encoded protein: CASSLDIIRDYEQYF.

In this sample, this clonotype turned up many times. The chain's CDR3 is CASSLNRGTNEKLFF. The CDR3 DNA sequence: TGTGCCAGCAGCTTGAACAGGGGAACTAATGAAAAACTGTTTTTT. The rearrangement links TRBV11-1 to TRBJ1-4; 7 bases map to TRBD1. V was clipped by 3 bases and J by 1 base; unmatched bases: 2. The CDR3 is 15 amino acids. The germline CDR1 and CDR2 sequences are SGHAT and FQDESV (reference sequence). The whole variable domain, remainder taken from reference TRBV11-1 and TRBJ1-4, is EAEVAQSPRYKITEKSQAVAFWCDPISGHATLYWYRQILGQGPELLVQFQDESVVDDSQLPKDRFSAERLKGVDSTLKIQPAELGDSAMYLCASSLNRGTNEKLFFGSGTQLSVL.

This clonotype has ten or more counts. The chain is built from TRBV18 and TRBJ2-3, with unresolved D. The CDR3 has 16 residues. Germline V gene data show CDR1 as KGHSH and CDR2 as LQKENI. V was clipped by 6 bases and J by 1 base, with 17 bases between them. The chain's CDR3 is CASSSAWDTGTDTQYF. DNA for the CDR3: TGTGCCAGCTCCTCGGCGTGGGATACGGGCACAGATACGCAGTATTTT.

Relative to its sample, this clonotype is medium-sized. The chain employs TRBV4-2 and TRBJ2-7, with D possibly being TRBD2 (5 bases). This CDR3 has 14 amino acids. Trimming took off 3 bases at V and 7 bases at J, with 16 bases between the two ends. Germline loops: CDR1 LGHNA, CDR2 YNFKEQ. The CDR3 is CASSHDSGLAEQYF. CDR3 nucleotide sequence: TGTGCCAGCAGCCATGATTCTGGACTGGCGGAGCAGTACTTC.

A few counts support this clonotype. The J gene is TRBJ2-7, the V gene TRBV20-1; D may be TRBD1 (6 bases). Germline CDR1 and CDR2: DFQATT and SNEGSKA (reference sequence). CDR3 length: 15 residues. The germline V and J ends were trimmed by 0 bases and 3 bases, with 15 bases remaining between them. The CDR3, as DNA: TGCAGTGCTAGAGATGCAGGGGAACTGAGCTACGAGCAGTACTTC. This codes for CSARDAGELSYEQYF.

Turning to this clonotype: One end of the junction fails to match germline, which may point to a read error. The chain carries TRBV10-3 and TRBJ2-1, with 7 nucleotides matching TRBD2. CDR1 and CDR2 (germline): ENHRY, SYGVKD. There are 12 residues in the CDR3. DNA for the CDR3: TGTGCCATCAGCTCCCAGTGGGAGGGTCGACGTTTC. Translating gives CAISSQWEGRRF.

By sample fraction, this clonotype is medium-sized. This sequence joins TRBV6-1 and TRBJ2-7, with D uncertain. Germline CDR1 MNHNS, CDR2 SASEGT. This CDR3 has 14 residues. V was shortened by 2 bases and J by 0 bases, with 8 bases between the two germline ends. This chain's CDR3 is CASSERASSYEQYF. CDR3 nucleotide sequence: TGTGCCAGCAGTGAAAGGGCCAGCTCCTACGAGCAGTACTTC.

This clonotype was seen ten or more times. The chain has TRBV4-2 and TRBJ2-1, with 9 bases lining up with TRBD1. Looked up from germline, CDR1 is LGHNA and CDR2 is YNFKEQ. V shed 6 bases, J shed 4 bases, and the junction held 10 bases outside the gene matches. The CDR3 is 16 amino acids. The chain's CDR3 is CASSARGTGLYNEQFF. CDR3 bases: TGTGCCAGCAGTGCTAGAGGGACAGGGCTTTACAATGAGCAGTTCTTC.

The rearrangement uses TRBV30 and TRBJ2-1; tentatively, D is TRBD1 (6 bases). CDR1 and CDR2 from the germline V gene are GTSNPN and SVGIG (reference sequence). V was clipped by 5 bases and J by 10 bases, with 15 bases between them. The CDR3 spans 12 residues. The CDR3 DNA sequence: TGTGCCTGGGCCATTCGGCAGGGGGAGCAGTTCTTC. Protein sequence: CAWAIRQGEQFF.